One and the same sample provided the 8 T cell receptor beta chains below, sequenced in a study of tumor-infiltrating lymphocytes in glioblastoma multiforme. Three nested ARM-PCR rounds with V-beta and C-beta primers built TCRB libraries. From the multiplex PCR reads, TCRdb called clonotypes with MiXCR, one entry per CDR3 protein. The sample consists of nearly 15,000 distinct CDR3 sequences, 73% of them appearing once. The specimen was brain tumor tissue. The source is a male donor with glioblastoma.

This chain uses TRBV11-2 with TRBJ2-5; 7 bases fit TRBD1. The CDR3 length is 18 residues. Losses at the gene ends were 6 bases for V and 5 bases for J; bases not matched to a gene: 21. Germline-derived CDR1 and CDR2 are SGHAT and FQNNGV. The DNA for the CDR3 is TGTGCCAGCAGTTCGACAACCGACAGGGCGTTTTTGGCGGAGACCCAGTACTTC. This encodes CASSSTTDRAFLAETQYF.

The rearrangement uses TRBV20-1 and TRBJ2-3; D perhaps matches TRBD2 (6 bases). The CDR3 spans 15 residues. Germline assignment: CDR1 DFQATT and CDR2 SNEGSKA (reference sequence). The V and J ends lost 8 bases and 4 bases respectively, with 22 bases between them. The CDR3 sequence: CSSSWGESIADTQYF. The CDR3 DNA follows: TGCAGTTCGAGTTGGGGGGAGAGTATCGCAGATACGCAGTATTTT.

On this clonotype itself: Compared with germline, one end of the junction differs, possibly owing to a read error. The rearrangement links TRBV29-1 to TRBJ1-6; D is perhaps TRBD1 (5 bases). CDR1 and CDR2 from the germline V gene are SQVTM and ANQGSEA. The CDR3 has 13 residues. DNA of the CDR3: TGCAGCATTGCCAGGGACGGAGAATCACCCTTCCACTTT. Residues: CSIARDGESPFHF.

This clonotype was found a few times. The chain has TRBV11-2 and TRBJ2-5, with 7 bases fitting TRBD2. The length of the CDR3 is 13 residues. Germline assignment: CDR1 SGHAT and CDR2 FQNNGV. J lost 2 bases, V lost 6 bases, and 3 bases had no gene match. DNA of the CDR3: TGTGCCAGCAGTGCTAGCGGACAAGAGACCCAGTACTTC. It yields the protein CASSASGQETQYF.

Worth noting for this clonotype: An end of the junction does not agree with germline; a read error may underlie this. The chain has TRBV11-3 and TRBJ2-3; D is uncertain. The CDR3 covers 14 residues. The germline gives CDR1 SGHNT, CDR2 YENEEA. Here the CDR3 reads CASSFKSHTDTKYF. The CDR3 bases are TGTGCCAGTAGCTTTAAGAGTCACACAGATACGAAGTATTTT. Full variable domain (rest looked up from reference TRBV11-3 and TRBJ2-3): EAGVVQSPRYKIIEKKQPVAFWCNPISGHNTLYWYLQNLGQGPELLIRYENEEAVDDSQLPKDRFSAERLKGVDSTLKIQPAELGDSAVYLCASSFKSHTDTKYFGPGTRLTVL.

This clonotype came up once. The genes are TRBV11-2 and TRBJ2-5, with D uncertain. The V end lost 4 bases, the J end lost 4 bases, and 10 bases lay between the germline ends. From germline, CDR1 is SGHAT and CDR2 FQNNGV. CDR3 length: 13 amino acids. CDR3 amino acids: CASSWGVIETQYF. The CDR3, as DNA: TGTGCCAGCAGCTGGGGTGTAATAGAGACCCAGTACTTC.

The V call is TRBV11-3, the J call TRBJ2-1; D is possibly TRBD1 (5 bases). Trimming shortened V by 3 bases and J by 2 bases, and 11 bases separated the two germline ends. CDR1 is SGHNT and CDR2 is YENEEA in the germline V gene. The length of the CDR3 is 15 residues. The CDR3 sequence is CASSFPDITYNEQFF. Here the CDR3 DNA reads TGTGCCAGCAGCTTTCCGGACATTACCTACAATGAGCAGTTCTTC.

As for this clonotype: Because the CDR3 is missing its conserved closing phenylalanine or tryptophan, this is likely a read error. This chain uses TRBV10-1 with TRBJ1-2, with D unclear. Germline CDR1 WNHNN, CDR2 SYGVQD (reference sequence). With 0 bases removed from V and 2 bases from J, the gap between germline ends came to 7 bases. CDR3 length equals 14 residues. DNA for the CDR3: TGCGCCAGCAGTGAGTCCGGGCCAAACTATGGCTACACCTCG. It yields the protein CASSESGPNYGYTS.